This TCR beta chain was identified during a study of cytomegalovirus exposure and HLA in healthy donors. The V gene's germline CDR1 is SGHAT and CDR2 FQDESV (reference sequence). The CDR3 spans 13 residues. With 6 bases clipped from V and 5 bases from J, the junction kept 5 bases outside the gene matches. The PCR employed 60 Vbeta primers together with 13 Jbeta primers. Only in-frame clones appear in the TCRdb table, and some are missing; sequencing was by immunoSEQ multiplex PCR. The sample table sets out some 70,000 clones. This clonotype originated in a female donor in good health and CMV-seropositive. Sequencing was performed on PBMCs. The rearrangement joins TRBV11-1 to TRBJ2-7; 9 bases match TRBD1. CDR3 sequence (DNA): TGTGCCAGCAGTCGCGACAGGGGGAACGAGCAGTACTTC. It yields the protein CASSRDRGNEQYF.